One and the same sample provided the 15 T cell receptor beta chains below, sequenced in a study of T cells in women clearing cervical HPV infection. Profiled with immunoSEQ multiplex PCR; TCRdb holds only in-frame clones, not every one. This sample's table has 25,000 to 30,000 clones. Sequenced input: blood buffy coat. The receptors were gathered from a woman aged 18 to 75 with a cervical HPV16 infection that either progressed to CIN3+ or cleared (not recorded which).

With respect to this clone: Read data end 3 residues before the CDR3 end; the end is taken from the germline J gene. The chain recombines TRBV4-1 with TRBJ1-3, with D unclear. The germline V gene encodes CDR1 MGHRA and CDR2 YSYEKL. There are 18 residues in the CDR3. Trimming left V 0 bases short and J 0 bases short, with 15 bases between. CDR3 bases read: TGCGCCAGCAGCCAAGATCCCTCGGGGTCCTACTCTGGAAACACC. This codes for CASSQDPSGSYSGNT. The entire CDR3 protein reads CASSQDPSGSYSGNTIYF.

About this clone itself: The read is 3 residues too short to cover the CDR3 end, so that end is filled in from the germline J gene. The J gene is TRBJ1-4, the V gene TRBV6-1; TRBD1 is a possible D gene (6 bases). This CDR3 is built from 15 residues. Germline V CDR1 and CDR2: MNHNS, SASEGT. The CDR3 DNA, read in part, is TGTGCCAGCAGTGTACAGGGATCTGGGGCCAACGTA. This translates into CASSVQGSGANV. The whole CDR3 region reads CASSVQGSGANVLFF.

With regard to this clone: Read sequence stops 3 residues before the CDR3 end, and the germline J gene provides the missing end. This chain joins TRBV12-3 or TRBV12-4 and TRBJ2-5, with 8 positions matching TRBD2. The J segment lost 5 bases and the V segment lost 8 bases, leaving 4 bases of the junction unmatched. The CDR3 length is 12 residues. CDR3 protein: CASGLAGETQYF. The part of the CDR3 DNA that was read is TGTGCCAGCGGGCTAGCGGGCGAGACC.

A word on this clone: The CDR3 extends 3 residues past the end of the read, so its final part is completed from the germline J gene. The rearrangement joins TRBV7-9 to TRBJ2-3; possibly TRBD1 or TRBD2 for D (5 bases each). Per germline, CDR1 SEHNR and CDR2 FQNEAQ (reference sequence). The CDR3 contains 15 residues. Incomplete CDR3 DNA: TGTGCCAGCAGCGTCACCTTTACAGGCTGGGAGACG. This codes for CASSVTFTGWET. The full CDR3 protein is CASSVTFTGWETQYF.

Concerning this clone itself: The sequence runs out 3 residues before the end of the CDR3; the remainder is reconstructed from the germline J gene. The same CDR3 is also encoded by other DNA sequences in this sample. This chain joins TRBV20-1 and TRBJ1-2, with a weak D call TRBD1 (6 bases). Per germline, CDR1 DFQATT and CDR2 SNEGSKA (reference sequence). The CDR3 consists of 14 residues. Trimming took off 2 bases at V and 5 bases at J, with 15 bases between the two ends. The CDR3 sequence is CSARLYQGSYGYTF. Partial CDR3 DNA: TGCAGTGCTAGACTCTACCAGGGGTCTTATGGC.

A note on this clone: From the germline J gene comes the end of the CDR3, since the read stops 3 residues before it. V and J are TRBV7-2 and TRBJ2-3, with TRBD2 identical over 11 bases. The CDR3 is 15 amino acids. Germline assignment: CDR1 SGHTA and CDR2 FQGNSA. Partial CDR3 DNA: TGTGCCAGCAGCTTAGGTCTAGCGGGGGGAGACACG. Its protein is CASSLGLAGGDT. The whole CDR3 protein is CASSLGLAGGDTQYF.

About this clone: Read coverage stops 3 residues before the CDR3 terminus; the germline J gene supplies the remainder. This chain links TRBV20-1 with TRBJ2-5, with D possibly matching TRBD2 (5 bases). CDR1 is DFQATT, CDR2 SNEGSKA, per germline (reference sequence). Trimming pared 4 bases from V and 2 bases from J, leaving 8 bases between. The length of the CDR3 is 12 residues. The CDR3 spells CSAISGQETQYF. Incomplete CDR3 DNA: TGCAGTGCTATCAGCGGACAAGAGACC.

In regard to this clone: The CDR3 end lies 3 residues beyond the end of the read and is filled in from the germline J gene. V is TRBV29-1 and J is TRBJ2-2; 9 bases line up with TRBD1. The germline V gene has CDR1 SQVTM and CDR2 ANQGSEA. The CDR3 contains 15 residues. CDR3 in amino acids: CSAEQGAWGANVLFF. CDR3 DNA (partial): TGCAGCGCCGAACAGGGGGCGTGGGGGGCCAACGTG.

On this clone: The CDR3 end lies 3 residues beyond the end of the read and is filled in from the germline J gene. This rearrangement joins TRBV19 to TRBJ2-1; 8 nucleotides line up with TRBD2. The germline V gene encodes CDR1 LNHDA and CDR2 SQIVND (reference sequence). There are 15 residues in the CDR3. V lost 5 bases to trimming and J lost 4 bases; unmatched junction nucleotides: 7. CDR3 region: CASSFRGGLYNEQFF. The DNA read from the CDR3 is TGTGCCAGTAGTTTCCGGGGGGGCCTATACAATGAG. The whole variable domain, filled in from reference TRBV19 and TRBJ2-1, reads DGGITQSPKYLFRKEGQNVTLSCEQNLNHDAMYWYRQDPGQGLRLIYYSQIVNDFQKGDIAEGYSVSREKKESFPLTVTSAQKNPTAFYLCASSFRGGLYNEQFFGPGTRLTVL.

A note on this clone: The CDR3 end lies 3 residues beyond the end of the read and is filled in from the germline J gene. The chain has TRBV14 and TRBJ2-2; TRBD1 agrees at 8 bases. The CDR3 extends over 17 amino acids. CDR1 is SGHDN, CDR2 FVKESK, per germline. The CDR3 bases that were read are TGTGCCAGCAGCCAAGACCAGCCCAGGGGGCGGAATGAAAAG. As protein: CASSQDQPRGRNEK. The complete CDR3 reads CASSQDQPRGRNEKLFF.

Note on this clone: The missing CDR3 end, 3 residues past where the read stops, is filled in from the germline J gene. The V call is TRBV16, the J call TRBJ1-1; 7 bases align to TRBD1. Germline V gives CDR1 KGHSY, CDR2 FQNENV. V lost 4 bases and J lost 6; bases outside the gene matches: 5. The CDR3 runs to 13 residues. The CDR3 spells CASSPDRVPEAFF. CDR3 DNA (partial): TGTGCCAGCAGCCCCGACAGGGTTCCTGAA.

On this clone itself: Its ends do not fully match the called genes, so a read error is possible. Coverage ceases 3 residues before the CDR3 finishes, and the germline J gene fills in the end. The V gene is TRBV7-7, the J gene TRBJ2-7, with TRBD1 matching 8 bases. Per germline, CDR1 SSHAT and CDR2 FNYEAQ (reference sequence). There are 15 residues in the CDR3. The CDR3 region is CASSFEQGGLYEQYF. The CDR3 DNA, read in part, is TGTGCTAGCAGCTTCGAACAGGGGGGACTCTACGAG.

As concerns this clone: The CDR3 end lies 3 residues beyond the end of the read and is filled in from the germline J gene. V and J are TRBV18 and TRBJ1-4; no clear D. V was pared by 4 bases and J by 0 bases, with 6 bases between. The V gene's germline CDR1 is KGHSH and CDR2 LQKENI. This CDR3 comprises 14 residues. The sequenced part of the CDR3 DNA is TGTGCCAGCTCACAAGCTGCAACTAATGAAAAA. Encoded protein: CASSQAATNEK. In full, the CDR3 is CASSQAATNEKLFF.

Remarks on this clone: From the germline J gene comes the end of the CDR3, since the read stops 3 residues before it. The V and J genes are TRBV19 and TRBJ2-2, with TRBD2 matching 13 bases. This CDR3 has 16 amino acids. V lost 5 bases to trimming and J lost 3 bases; unmatched junction nucleotides: 3. Germline values: CDR1 LNHDA, CDR2 SQIVND (reference sequence). Here the CDR3 reads CASSPTSGGYTGELFF. The sequenced CDR3 bases are TGTGCCAGTAGTCCGACTAGCGGGGGGTACACCGGGGAG. Complete variable domain (other parts from reference TRBV19 and TRBJ2-2): DGGITQSPKYLFRKEGQNVTLSCEQNLNHDAMYWYRQDPGQGLRLIYYSQIVNDFQKGDIAEGYSVSREKKESFPLTVTSAQKNPTAFYLCASSPTSGGYTGELFFGEGSRLTVL.

Remarks on this clone: The read gets to within 3 residues of the CDR3 end, and the germline J gene fills in the rest. The rearrangement links TRBV5-1 to TRBJ2-3, with D maybe TRBD1 (6 bases). Germline V CDR1 and CDR2: SGHRS, YFSETQ. This CDR3 spans 13 amino acids. Trimming removed 4 bases from V and 5 bases from J, with 11 bases in between. The CDR3 DNA, read in part, is TGCGCCAGCAGCCGGGACACAGAAGATACG. This encodes CASSRDTEDT. The whole CDR3 sequence reads CASSRDTEDTQYF.